This T cell receptor beta chain was profiled in a study of T cell clones after liver transplantation. Turning to the study itself: Standard immunosuppression, with no induction, continued until 12-24 months after transplant.

With regard to this clone: Its antigen is as yet unknown.

Findings and limits, study-wide: The donor-reactive repertoire was only partly measurable in a couple of subjects, lacking donor cells. A significant post-transplant drop in circulating graft-donor-reactive CD4 TCRbeta sequences occurred in most of the 8 subjects.

Germline V gives CDR1 PRHDT, CDR2 FYEKMQ (reference sequence). Trimming removed 4 bases from V and 5 bases from J; junction bases left unmatched: 9. This CDR3 is 17 amino acids long. The repertoire was sequenced with immunoSEQ multiplex PCR; TCRdb's copy has only in-frame clones and lacks some. The sample contains around 100,000 clones, about 86% of which appear only once. This sequence was found in a human patient who received a liver transplant. Some T cells may be supplied by the graft donor. The sample was CD4+ T cells from blood, taken around 4 years after liver transplant. This sequence joins TRBV13 and TRBJ2-2; TRBD2 matches 11 bases. The CDR3 loop is CASSSKGTSGRTGELFF. CDR3 DNA: TGTGCCAGCAGCTCAAAGGGGACTAGCGGAAGAACCGGGGAGCTGTTTTTT.